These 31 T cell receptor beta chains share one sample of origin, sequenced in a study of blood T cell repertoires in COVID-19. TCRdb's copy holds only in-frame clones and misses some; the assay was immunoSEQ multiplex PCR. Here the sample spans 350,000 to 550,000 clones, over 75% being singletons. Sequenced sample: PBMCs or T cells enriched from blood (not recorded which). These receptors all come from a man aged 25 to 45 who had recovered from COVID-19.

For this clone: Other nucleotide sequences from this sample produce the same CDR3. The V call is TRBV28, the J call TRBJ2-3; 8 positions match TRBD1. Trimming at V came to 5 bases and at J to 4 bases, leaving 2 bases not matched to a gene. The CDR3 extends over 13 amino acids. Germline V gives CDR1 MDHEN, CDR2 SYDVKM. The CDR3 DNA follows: TGTGCCAGCAGTGACAGGGGCCCAGATACGCAGTATTTT. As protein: CASSDRGPDTQYF.

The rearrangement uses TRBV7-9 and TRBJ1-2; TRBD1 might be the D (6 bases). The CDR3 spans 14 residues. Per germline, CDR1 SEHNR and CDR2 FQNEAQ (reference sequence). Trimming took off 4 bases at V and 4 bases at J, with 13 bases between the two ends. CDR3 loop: CASSSGGRSYGYTF. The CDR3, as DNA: TGTGCCAGCAGCTCCGGGGGGCGCAGCTATGGCTACACCTTC.

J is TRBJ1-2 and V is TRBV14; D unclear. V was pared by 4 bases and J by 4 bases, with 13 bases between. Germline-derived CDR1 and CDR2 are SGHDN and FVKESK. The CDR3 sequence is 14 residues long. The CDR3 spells CASSRVGVRYGYTF. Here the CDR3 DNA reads TGTGCCAGCAGCCGCGTCGGGGTACGCTATGGCTACACCTTC.

CDR3 loop: CATSDSNWYQGFPGELFF. CDR3 DNA: TGTGCCACCAGTGACTCTAACTGGTATCAGGGGTTCCCCGGGGAGCTGTTTTTT. V gene TRBV24-1 combines with J gene TRBJ2-2; a weak D match, TRBD1 (6 bases). Germline V lookup: CDR1 KGHDR, CDR2 SFDVKD. The V end lost 4 bases, the J end lost 6 bases, and 23 bases lay between the germline ends. This CDR3 comprises 18 residues.

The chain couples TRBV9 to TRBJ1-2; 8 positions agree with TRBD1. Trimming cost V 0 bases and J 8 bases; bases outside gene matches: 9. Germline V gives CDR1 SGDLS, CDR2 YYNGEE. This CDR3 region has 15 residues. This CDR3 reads CASSVAQTGEGGYTF. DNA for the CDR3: TGTGCCAGCAGCGTAGCCCAGACAGGGGAGGGCGGCTACACCTTC.

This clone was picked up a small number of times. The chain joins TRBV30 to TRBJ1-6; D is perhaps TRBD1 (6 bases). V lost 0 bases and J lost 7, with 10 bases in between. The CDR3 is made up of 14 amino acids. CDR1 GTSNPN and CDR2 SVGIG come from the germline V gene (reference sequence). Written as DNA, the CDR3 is TGTGCCTGGAGTGTCCGGGACAAAAATTCACCCCTCCACTTT. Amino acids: CAWSVRDKNSPLHF.

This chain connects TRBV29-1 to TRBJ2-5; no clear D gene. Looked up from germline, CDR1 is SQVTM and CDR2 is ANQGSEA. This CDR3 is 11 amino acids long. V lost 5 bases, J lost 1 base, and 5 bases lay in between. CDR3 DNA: TGCAGCGTTTTCCTCCAAGAGACCCAGTACTTC. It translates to CSVFLQETQYF.

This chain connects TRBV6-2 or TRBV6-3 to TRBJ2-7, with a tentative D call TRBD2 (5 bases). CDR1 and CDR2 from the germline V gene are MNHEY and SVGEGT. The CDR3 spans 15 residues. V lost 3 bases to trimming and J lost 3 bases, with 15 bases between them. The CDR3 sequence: CASSYSLARDYEQYF. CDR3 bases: TGTGCCAGCAGTTATTCTCTAGCAAGAGACTACGAGCAGTACTTC.

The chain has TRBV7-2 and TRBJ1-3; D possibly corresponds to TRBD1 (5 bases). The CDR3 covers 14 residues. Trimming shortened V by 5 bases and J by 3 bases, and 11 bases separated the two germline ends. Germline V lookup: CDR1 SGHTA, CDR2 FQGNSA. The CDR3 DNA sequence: TGTGCCAGCAGCCCTCAAGGGGATGGAAACACCATATATTTT. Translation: CASSPQGDGNTIYF.

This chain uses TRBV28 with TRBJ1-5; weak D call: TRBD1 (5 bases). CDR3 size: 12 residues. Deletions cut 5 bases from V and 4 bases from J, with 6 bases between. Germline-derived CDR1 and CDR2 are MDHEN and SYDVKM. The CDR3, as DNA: TGTGCCAGCAGTAGGGGAAATCAGCCCCAGCATTTT. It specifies CASSRGNQPQHF.

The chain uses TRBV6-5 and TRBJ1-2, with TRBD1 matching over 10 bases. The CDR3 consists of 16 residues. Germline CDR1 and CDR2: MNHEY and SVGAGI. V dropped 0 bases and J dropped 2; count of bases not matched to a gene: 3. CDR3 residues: CASSYSGTGDNYGYTF. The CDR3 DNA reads TGTGCCAGCAGTTACTCCGGGACAGGGGACAACTATGGCTACACCTTC.

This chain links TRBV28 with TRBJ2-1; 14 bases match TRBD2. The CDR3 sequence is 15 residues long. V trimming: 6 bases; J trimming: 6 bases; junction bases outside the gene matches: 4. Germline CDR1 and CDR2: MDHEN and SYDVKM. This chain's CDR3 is CASSGLAGGGNEQFF. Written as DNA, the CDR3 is TGTGCCAGCAGCGGACTAGCGGGAGGAGGCAATGAGCAGTTCTTC.

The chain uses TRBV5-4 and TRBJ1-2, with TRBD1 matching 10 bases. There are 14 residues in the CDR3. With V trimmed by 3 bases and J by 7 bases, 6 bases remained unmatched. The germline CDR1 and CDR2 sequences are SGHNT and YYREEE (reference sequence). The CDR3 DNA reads TGTGCCAGCAGCTCGACAGGGGGCGCAGGTGGCTACACCTTC. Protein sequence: CASSSTGGAGGYTF.

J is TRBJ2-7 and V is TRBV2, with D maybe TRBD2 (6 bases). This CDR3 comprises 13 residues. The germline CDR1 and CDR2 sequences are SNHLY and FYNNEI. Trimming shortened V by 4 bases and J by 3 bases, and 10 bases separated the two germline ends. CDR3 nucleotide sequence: TGTGCCAGCAGTGTGGGGGGAAACTACGAGCAGTACTTC. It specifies CASSVGGNYEQYF.

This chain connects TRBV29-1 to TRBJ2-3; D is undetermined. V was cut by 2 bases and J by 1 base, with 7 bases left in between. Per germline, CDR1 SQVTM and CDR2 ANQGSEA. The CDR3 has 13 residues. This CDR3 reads CSVERVGTDTQYF. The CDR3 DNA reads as TGCAGCGTTGAACGGGTCGGCACAGATACGCAGTATTTT.

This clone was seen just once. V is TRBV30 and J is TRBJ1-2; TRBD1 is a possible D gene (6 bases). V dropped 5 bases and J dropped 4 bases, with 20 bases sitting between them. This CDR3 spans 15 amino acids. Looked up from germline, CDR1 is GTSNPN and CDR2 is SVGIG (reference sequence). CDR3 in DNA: TGTGCCTGGGAGAACAGGGAATTAAGGGGCTATGGCTACACCTTC. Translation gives CAWENRELRGYGYTF.

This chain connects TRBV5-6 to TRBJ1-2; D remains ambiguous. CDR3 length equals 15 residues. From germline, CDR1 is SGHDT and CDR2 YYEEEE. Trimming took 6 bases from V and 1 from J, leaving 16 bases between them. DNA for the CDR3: TGTGCCAGCACTCTGTTGGTATCAGTTAACTATGGCTACACCTTC. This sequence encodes CASTLLVSVNYGYTF.

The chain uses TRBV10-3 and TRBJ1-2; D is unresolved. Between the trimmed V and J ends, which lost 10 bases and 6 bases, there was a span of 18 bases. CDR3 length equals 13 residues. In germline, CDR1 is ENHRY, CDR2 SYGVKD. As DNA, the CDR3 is TGTGCCACCCAGAAGGAGGGATCGGATGGCTACACCTTC. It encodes CATQKEGSDGYTF.

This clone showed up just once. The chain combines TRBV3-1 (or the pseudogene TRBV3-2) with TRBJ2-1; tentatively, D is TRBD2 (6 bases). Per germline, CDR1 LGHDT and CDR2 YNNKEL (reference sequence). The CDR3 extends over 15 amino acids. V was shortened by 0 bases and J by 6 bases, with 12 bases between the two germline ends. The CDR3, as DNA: TGTGCCAGCAGCCAAGAACTAGCAGTCGGCAATGAGCAGTTCTTC. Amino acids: CASSQELAVGNEQFF.

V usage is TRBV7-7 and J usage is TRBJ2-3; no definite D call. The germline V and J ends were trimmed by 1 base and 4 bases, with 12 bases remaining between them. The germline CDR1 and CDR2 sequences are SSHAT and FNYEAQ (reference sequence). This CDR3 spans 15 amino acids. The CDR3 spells CASSLGRSIADTQYF. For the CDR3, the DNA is TGTGCCAGCAGCTTAGGGCGGAGCATAGCAGATACGCAGTATTTT.

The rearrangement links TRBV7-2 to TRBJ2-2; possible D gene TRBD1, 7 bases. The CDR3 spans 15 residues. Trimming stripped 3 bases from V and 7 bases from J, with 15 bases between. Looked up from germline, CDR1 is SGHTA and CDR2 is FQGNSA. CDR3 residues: CASSFRQGGGGELFF. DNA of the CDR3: TGTGCCAGCAGCTTCCGACAGGGAGGCGGCGGGGAGCTGTTTTTT.

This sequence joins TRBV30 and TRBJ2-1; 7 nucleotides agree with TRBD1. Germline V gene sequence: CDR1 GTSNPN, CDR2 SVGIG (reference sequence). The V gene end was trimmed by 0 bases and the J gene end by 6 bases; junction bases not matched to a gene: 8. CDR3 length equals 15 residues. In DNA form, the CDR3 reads TGTGCCTGGAGTGTGGGGAGCCACAGGGGCAATGAGCAGTTCTTC. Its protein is CAWSVGSHRGNEQFF.

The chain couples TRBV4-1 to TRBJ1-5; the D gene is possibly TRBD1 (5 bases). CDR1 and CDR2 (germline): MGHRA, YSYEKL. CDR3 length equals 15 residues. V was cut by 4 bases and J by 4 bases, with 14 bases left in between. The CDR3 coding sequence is TGCGCCAGCAGCCCAGGGTCGGGAGGGAATCAGCCCCAGCATTTT. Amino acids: CASSPGSGGNQPQHF.

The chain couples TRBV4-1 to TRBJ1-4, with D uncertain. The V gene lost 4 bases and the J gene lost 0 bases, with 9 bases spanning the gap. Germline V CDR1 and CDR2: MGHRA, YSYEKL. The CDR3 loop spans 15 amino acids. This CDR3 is CASSRSVATNEKLFF. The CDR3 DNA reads TGCGCCAGCAGCCGATCAGTCGCAACTAATGAAAAACTGTTTTTT.

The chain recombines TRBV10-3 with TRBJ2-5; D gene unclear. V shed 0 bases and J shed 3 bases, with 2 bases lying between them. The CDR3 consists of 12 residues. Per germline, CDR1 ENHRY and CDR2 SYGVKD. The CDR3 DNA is TGTGCCATCAGTGAGTCCGAAGAGACCCAGTACTTC. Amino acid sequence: CAISESEETQYF.

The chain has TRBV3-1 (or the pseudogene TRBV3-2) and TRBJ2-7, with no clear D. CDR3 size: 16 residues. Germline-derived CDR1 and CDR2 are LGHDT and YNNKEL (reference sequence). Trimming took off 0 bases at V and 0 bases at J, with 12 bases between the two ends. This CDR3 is CASSQDPRWSSYEQYF. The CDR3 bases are TGTGCCAGCAGCCAAGATCCCCGGTGGAGCTCCTACGAGCAGTACTTC.

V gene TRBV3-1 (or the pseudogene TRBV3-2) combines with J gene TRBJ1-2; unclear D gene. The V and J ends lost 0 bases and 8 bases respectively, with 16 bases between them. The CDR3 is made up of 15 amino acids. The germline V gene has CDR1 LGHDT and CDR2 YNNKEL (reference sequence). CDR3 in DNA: TGTGCCAGCAGCCAAGATTTAGCGACGCCAAGGGGCTACACCTTC. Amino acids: CASSQDLATPRGYTF.

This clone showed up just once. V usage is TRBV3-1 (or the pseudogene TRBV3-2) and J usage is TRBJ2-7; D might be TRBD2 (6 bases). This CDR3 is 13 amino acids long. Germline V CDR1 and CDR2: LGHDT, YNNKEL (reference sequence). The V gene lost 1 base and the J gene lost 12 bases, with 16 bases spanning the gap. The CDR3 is CASSQGDSLTSYF. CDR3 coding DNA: TGTGCCAGCAGCCAAGGGGACTCCCTTACATCGTACTTC.

The CDR3, as DNA: TGTGCCAGCCGTGGACAGGGGGTGGGAGATACGCAGTATTTT. This translates into CASRGQGVGDTQYF. The V and J genes are TRBV27 and TRBJ2-3; TRBD1 aligns across 10 bases. The V segment lost 8 bases and the J segment 5 bases; nucleotides outside the gene matches: 7. CDR1 MNHEY and CDR2 SMNVEV come from the germline V gene (reference sequence). This CDR3 has 14 residues.

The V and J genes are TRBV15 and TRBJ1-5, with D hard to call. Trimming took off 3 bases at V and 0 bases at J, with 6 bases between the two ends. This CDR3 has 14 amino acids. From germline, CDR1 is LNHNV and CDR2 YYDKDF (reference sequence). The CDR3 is CATSSGFSNQPQHF. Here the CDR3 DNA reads TGTGCCACCAGCAGCGGTTTTAGCAATCAGCCCCAGCATTTT.

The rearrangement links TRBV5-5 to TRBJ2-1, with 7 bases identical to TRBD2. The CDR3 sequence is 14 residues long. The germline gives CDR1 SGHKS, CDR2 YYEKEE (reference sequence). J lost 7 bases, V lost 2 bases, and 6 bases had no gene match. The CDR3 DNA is TGTGCCAGCAGCTTAGGCGGGAGCTTGAATGAGCAGTTCTTC. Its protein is CASSLGGSLNEQFF.